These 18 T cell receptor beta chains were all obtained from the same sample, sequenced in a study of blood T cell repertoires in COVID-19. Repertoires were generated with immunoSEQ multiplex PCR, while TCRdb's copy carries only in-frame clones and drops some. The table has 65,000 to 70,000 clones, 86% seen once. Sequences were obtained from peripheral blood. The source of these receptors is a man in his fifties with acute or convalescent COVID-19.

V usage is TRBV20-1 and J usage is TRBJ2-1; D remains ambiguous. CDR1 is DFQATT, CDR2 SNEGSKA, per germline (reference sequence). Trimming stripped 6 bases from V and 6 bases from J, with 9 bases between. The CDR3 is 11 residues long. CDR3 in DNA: TGCAGTGCCACACTATTCAATGAGCAGTTCTTC. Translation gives CSATLFNEQFF.

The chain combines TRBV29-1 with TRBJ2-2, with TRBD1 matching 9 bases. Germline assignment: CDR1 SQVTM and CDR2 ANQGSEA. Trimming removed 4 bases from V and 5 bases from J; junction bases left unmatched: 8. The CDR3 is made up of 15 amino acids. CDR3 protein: CSVVGGTGRTGELFF. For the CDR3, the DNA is TGCAGCGTTGTGGGGGGGACAGGGCGAACCGGGGAGCTGTTTTTT.

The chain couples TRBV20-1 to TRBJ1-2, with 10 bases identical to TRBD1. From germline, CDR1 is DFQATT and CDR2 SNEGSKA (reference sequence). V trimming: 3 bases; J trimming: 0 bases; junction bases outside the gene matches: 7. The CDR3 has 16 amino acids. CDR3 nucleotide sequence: TGCAGTGCTAGTGGGACAGGGGAAGGGGCTAACTATGGCTACACCTTC. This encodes CSASGTGEGANYGYTF.

For the CDR3, the DNA is TGTGCCAGTGACAGGGGAGATAATTCACCCCTCCACTTT. Translation: CASDRGDNSPLHF. The chain recombines TRBV6-5 with TRBJ1-6, with 8 bases that match TRBD1. The V gene's germline CDR1 is MNHEY and CDR2 SVGAGI. V lost 9 bases to trimming and J lost 5 bases; unmatched junction nucleotides: 3. The CDR3 runs 13 residues.

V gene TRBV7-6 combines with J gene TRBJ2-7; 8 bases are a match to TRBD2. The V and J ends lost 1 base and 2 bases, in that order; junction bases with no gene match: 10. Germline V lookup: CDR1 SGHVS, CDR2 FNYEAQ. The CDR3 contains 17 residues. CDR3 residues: CASSLEAVAGPAYEQYF. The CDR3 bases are TGTGCCAGCAGCTTAGAAGCCGTAGCGGGACCTGCCTACGAGCAGTACTTC.

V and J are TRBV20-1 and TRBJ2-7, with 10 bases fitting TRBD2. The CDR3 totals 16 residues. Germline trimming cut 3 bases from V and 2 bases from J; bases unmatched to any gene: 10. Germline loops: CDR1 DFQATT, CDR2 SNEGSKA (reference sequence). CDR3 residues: CSASGLAGVAAYEQYF. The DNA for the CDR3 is TGCAGTGCTAGTGGTCTAGCGGGAGTCGCGGCCTACGAGCAGTACTTC.

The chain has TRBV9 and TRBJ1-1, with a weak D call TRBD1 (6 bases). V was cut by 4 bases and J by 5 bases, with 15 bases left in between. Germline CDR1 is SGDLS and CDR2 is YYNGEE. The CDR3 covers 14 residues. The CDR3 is CASSQQGRTTEAFF. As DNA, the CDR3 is TGTGCCAGCAGCCAACAGGGCAGAACAACTGAAGCTTTCTTT.

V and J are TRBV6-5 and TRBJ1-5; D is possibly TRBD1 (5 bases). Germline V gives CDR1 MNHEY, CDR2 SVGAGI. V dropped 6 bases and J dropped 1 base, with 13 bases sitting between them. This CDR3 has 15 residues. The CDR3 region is CASRRQSWSNQPQHF. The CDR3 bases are TGTGCCAGCAGGCGACAGTCGTGGAGCAATCAGCCCCAGCATTTT.

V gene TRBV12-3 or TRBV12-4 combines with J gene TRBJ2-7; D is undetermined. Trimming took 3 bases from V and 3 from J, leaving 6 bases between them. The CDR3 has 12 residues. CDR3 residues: CASSLPSYEQYF. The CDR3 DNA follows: TGTGCCAGCAGTTTGCCCAGCTACGAGCAGTACTTC.

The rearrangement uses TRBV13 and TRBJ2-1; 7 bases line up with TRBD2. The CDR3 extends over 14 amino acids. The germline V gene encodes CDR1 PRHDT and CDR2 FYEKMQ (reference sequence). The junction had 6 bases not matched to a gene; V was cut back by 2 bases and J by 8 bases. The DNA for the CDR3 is TGTGCCAGCAGCTTATCGGGAGGCGGCGATGAGCAGTTCTTC. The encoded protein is CASSLSGGGDEQFF.

The CDR3 sequence is CASSPIDSHYGYTF. CDR3 sequence (DNA): TGCGCCAGCAGCCCAATTGACAGTCACTATGGCTACACCTTC. V and J are TRBV5-1 and TRBJ1-2; possibly TRBD1 for D (5 bases). This CDR3 is built from 14 residues. Germline CDR1 SGHRS, CDR2 YFSETQ. The ends were cut back, 4 bases at V and 3 bases at J, with 13 bases in the middle.

The CDR3 nucleotides read TGCGCCAGCAGCCAAGTAATCAGGGGACAGGGCTACACCTTC. Translating it yields CASSQVIRGQGYTF. V is TRBV4-1 and J is TRBJ1-2, with 7 bases aligning to TRBD1. Unmatched junction bases numbered 7, after V lost 1 base and J lost 8 bases. The CDR3 is 14 residues long. CDR1 is MGHRA, CDR2 YSYEKL, per germline.

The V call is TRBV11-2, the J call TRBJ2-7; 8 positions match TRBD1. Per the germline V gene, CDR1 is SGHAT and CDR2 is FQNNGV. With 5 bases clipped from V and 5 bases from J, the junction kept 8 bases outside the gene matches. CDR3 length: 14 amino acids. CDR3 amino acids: CASSIGLDRDEQYF. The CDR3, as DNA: TGTGCCAGCAGCATCGGCCTGGACAGGGACGAGCAGTACTTC.

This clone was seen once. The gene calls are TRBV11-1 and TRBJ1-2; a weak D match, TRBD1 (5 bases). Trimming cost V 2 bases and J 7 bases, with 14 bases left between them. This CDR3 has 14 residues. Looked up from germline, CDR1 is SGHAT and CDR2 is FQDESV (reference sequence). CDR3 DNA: TGTGCCAGCAGCTTATCCTCGGGACTTGGTGGCTACACCTTC. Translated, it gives CASSLSSGLGGYTF.

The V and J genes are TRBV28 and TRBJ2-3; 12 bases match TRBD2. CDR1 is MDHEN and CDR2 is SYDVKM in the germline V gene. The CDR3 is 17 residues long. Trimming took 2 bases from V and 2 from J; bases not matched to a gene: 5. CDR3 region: CASSLELAGGPTDTQYF. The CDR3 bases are TGTGCCAGCAGTTTAGAACTAGCGGGAGGACCCACAGATACGCAGTATTTT.

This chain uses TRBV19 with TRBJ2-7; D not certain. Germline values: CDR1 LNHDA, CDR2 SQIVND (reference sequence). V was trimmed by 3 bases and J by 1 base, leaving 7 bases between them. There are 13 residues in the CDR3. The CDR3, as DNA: TGTGCCAGTAGTATCCCAGGTTCCTACGAGCAGTACTTC. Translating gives CASSIPGSYEQYF.

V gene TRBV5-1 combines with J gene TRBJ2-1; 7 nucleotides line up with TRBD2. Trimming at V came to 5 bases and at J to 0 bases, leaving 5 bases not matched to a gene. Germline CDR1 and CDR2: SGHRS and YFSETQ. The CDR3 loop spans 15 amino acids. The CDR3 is CASRGLVSSYNEQFF. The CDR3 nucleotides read TGCGCCAGCAGAGGACTAGTGAGCTCCTACAATGAGCAGTTCTTC.

The CDR3 region has the DNA TGTGCCAGCAGCCCTCGCACCGGGGAGCTGTTTTTT. It translates to CASSPRTGELFF. The chain recombines TRBV11-3 with TRBJ2-2; D call uncertain. This CDR3 contains 12 residues. Germline CDR1 is SGHNT and CDR2 is YENEEA. Trimming left V 5 bases short and J 4 bases short, with 5 bases between.